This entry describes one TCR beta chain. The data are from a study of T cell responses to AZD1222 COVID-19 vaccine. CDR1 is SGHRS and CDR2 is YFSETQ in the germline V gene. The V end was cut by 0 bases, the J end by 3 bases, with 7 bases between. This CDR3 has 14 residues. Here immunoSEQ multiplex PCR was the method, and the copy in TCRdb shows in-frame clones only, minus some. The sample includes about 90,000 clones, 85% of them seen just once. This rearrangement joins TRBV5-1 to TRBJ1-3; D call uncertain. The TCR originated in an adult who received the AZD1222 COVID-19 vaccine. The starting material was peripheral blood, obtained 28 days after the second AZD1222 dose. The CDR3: CASSLAGYGNTIYF. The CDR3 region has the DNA TGCGCCAGCAGCTTGGCCGGGTATGGAAACACCATATATTTT.